This entry lists 2 T cell receptor beta chains sequenced from one sample in a study of blood T cell repertoires in COVID-19. Here immunoSEQ multiplex PCR was the method, and the copy in TCRdb shows in-frame clones only, minus some. The sample lists about 360,000 clones, 75% to 90% occurring once. Sequenced sample: peripheral blood. The receptors shown here come from a woman aged 60 to 75 with COVID-19, enrolled during active disease.

The rearrangement joins TRBV7-8 to TRBJ2-7; D gene uncertain. Looked up from germline, CDR1 is SGHVS and CDR2 is FQNEAQ. Between the trimmed V and J ends, which lost 2 bases and 1 base, there was a span of 9 bases. The CDR3 is 14 amino acids. CDR3 amino acids: CASSLSSLSYEQYF. The CDR3 DNA reads as TGTGCCAGCAGCTTAAGTAGCTTATCCTACGAGCAGTACTTC.

The chain combines TRBV7-7 with TRBJ2-5, with 8 bases identical to TRBD2. This CDR3 comprises 15 residues. V was pared by 1 base and J by 5 bases, with 6 bases of the junction left unmatched. Germline loops: CDR1 SSHAT, CDR2 FNYEAQ (reference sequence). The CDR3 loop reads CASSLGGLVVETQYF. For the CDR3, the DNA is TGTGCCAGCAGCTTAGGGGGACTAGTAGTGGAGACCCAGTACTTC.